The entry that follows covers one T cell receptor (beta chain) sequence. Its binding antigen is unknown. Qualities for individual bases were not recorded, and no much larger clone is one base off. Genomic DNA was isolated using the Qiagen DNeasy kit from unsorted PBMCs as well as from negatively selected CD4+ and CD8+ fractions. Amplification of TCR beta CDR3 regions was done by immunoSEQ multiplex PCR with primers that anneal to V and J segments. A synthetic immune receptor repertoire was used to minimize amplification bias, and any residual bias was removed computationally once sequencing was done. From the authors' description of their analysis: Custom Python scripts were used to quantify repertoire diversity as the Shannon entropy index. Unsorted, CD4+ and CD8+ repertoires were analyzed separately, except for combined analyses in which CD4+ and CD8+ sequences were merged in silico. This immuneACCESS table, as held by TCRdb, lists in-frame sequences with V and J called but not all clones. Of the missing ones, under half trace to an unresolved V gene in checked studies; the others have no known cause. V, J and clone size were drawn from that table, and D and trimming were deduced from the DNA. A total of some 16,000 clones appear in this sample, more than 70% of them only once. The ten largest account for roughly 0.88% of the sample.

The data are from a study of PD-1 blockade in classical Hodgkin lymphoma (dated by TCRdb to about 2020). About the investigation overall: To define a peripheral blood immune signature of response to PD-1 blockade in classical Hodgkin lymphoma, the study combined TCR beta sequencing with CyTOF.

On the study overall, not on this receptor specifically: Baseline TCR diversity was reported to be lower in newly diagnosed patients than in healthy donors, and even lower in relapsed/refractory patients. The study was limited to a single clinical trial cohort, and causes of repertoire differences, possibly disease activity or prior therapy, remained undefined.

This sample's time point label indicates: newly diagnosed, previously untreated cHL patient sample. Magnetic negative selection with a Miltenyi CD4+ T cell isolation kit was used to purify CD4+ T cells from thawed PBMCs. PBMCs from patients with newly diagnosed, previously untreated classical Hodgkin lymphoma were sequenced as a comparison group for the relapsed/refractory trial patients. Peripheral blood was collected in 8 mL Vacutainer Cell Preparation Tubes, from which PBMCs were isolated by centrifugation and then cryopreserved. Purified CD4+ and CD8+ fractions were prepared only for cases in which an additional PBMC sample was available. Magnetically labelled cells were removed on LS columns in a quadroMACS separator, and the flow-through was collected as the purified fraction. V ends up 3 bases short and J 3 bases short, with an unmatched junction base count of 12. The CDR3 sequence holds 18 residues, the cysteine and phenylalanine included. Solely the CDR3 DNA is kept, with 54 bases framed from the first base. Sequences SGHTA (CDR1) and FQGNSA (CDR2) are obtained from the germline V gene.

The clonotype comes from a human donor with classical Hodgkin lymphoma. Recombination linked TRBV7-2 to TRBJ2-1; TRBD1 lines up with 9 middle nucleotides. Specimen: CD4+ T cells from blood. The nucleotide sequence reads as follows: TGTGCCAGCAGCTTCGACTTAGCAACAGGGGGCTACTACAATGAGCAGTTCTTC. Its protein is CASSFDLATGGYYNEQFF.